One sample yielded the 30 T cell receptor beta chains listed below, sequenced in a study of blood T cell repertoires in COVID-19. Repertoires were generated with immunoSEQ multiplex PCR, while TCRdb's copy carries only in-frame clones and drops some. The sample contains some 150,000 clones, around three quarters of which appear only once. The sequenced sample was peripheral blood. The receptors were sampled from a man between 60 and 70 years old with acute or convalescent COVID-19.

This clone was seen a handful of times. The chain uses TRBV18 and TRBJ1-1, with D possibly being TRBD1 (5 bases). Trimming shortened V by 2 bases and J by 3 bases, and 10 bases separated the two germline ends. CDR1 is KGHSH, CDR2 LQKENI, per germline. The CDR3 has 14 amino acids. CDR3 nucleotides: TGTGCCAGCTCACCATACGACAGTTACACTGAAGCTTTCTTT. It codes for CASSPYDSYTEAFF.

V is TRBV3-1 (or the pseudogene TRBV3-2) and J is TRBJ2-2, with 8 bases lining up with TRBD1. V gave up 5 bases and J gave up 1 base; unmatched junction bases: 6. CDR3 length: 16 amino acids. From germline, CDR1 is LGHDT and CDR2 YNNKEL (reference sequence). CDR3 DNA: TGTGCCAGCAGCTCACAGGGGGGTTGGAACACCGGGGAGCTGTTTTTT. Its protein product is CASSSQGGWNTGELFF.

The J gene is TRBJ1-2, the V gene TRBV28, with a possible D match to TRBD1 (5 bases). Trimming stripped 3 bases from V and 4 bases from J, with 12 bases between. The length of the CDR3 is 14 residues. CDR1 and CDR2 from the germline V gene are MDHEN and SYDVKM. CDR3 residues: CASSLPRVSYGYTF. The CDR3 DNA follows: TGTGCCAGCAGTTTGCCCAGGGTCAGCTATGGCTACACCTTC.

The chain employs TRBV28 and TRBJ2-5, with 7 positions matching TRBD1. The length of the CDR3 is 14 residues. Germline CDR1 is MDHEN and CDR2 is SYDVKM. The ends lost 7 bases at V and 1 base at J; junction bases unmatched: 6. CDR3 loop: CASTLGGFQETQYF. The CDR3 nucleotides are TGTGCCAGCACCTTAGGGGGCTTCCAAGAGACCCAGTACTTC.

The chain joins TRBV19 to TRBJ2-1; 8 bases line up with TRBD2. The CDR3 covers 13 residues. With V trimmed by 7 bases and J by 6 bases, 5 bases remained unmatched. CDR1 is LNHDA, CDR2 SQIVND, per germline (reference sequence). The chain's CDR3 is CASISGSSNEQFF. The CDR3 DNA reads TGTGCCAGTATCAGCGGGAGTTCCAATGAGCAGTTCTTC.

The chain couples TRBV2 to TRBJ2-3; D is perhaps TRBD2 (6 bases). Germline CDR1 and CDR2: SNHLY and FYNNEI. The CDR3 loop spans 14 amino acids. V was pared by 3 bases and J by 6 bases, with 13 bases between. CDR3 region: CASSESPGLDTQYF. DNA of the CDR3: TGTGCCAGCAGTGAGTCTCCGGGACTTGATACGCAGTATTTT. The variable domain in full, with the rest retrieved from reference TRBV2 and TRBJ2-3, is EPEVTQTPSHQVTQMGQEVILRCVPISNHLYFYWYRQILGQKVEFLVSFYNNEISEKSEIFDDQFSVERPDGSNFTLKIRSTKLEDSAMYFCASSESPGLDTQYFGPGTRLTVL.

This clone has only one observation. The CDR3 loop reads CASSPLPPGGTDTQYF. The CDR3 DNA reads as TGCGCCAGCAGTCCCCTCCCCCCAGGGGGCACAGATACGCAGTATTTT. The chain has TRBV5-1 and TRBJ2-3, with TRBD1 as a possible D gene (6 bases). With 5 bases removed from V and 1 base from J, the gap between germline ends came to 17 bases. There are 16 residues in the CDR3. The germline CDR1 and CDR2 sequences are SGHRS and YFSETQ.

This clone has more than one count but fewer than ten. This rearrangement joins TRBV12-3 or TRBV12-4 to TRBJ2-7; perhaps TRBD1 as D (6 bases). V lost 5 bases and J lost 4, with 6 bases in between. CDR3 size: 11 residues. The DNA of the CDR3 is TGTGCCAGCAGTCAGGGGTACGAGCAGTACTTC. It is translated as CASSQGYEQYF.

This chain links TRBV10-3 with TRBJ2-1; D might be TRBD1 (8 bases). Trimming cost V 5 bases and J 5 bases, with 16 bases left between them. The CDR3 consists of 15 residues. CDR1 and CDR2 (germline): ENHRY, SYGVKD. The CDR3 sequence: CAISPVTGGDNEQFF. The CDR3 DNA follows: TGTGCCATCAGTCCCGTTACAGGGGGGGACAATGAGCAGTTCTTC.

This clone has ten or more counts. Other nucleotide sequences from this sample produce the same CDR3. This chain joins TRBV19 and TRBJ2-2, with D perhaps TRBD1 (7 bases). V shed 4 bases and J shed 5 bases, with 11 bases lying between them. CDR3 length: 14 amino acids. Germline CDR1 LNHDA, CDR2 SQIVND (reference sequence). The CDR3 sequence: CASSTAGGTGELFF. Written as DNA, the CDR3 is TGTGCCAGTAGTACCGCAGGGGGGACCGGGGAGCTGTTTTTT.

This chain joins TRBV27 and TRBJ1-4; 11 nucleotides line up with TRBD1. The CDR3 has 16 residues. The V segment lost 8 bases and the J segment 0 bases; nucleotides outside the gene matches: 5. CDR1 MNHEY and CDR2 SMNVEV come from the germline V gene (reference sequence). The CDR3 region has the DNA TGTGCCAGCCGTCGGACAGGGGGCCCAACTAATGAAAAACTGTTTTTT. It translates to CASRRTGGPTNEKLFF.

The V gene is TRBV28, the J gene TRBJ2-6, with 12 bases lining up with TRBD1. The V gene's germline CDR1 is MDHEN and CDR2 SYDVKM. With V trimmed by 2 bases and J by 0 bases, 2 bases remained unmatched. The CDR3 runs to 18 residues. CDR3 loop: CASSLGTGGPSGANVLTF. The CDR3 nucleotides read TGTGCCAGCAGTTTAGGGACAGGGGGCCCCTCTGGGGCCAACGTCCTGACTTTC.

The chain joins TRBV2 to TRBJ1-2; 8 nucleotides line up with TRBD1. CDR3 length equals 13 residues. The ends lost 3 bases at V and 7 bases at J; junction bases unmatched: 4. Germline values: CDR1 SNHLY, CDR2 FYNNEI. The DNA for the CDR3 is TGTGCCAGCAGTGAGTACAGGGGGGCTGGCTACACCTTC. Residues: CASSEYRGAGYTF.

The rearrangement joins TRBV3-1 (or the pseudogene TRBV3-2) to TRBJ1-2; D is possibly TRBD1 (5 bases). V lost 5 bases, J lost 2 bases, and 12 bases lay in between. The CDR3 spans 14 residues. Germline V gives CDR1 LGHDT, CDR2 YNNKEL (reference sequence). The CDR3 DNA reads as TGTGCCAGCAGCAACCCAGGGTCCAACTATGGCTACACCTTC. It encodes CASSNPGSNYGYTF.

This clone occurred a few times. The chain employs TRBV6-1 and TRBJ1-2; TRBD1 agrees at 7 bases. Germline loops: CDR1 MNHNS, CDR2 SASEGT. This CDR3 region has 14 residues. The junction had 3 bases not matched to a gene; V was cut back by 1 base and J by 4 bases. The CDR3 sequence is CASSEEGTVYGYTF. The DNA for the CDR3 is TGTGCCAGCAGTGAAGAGGGGACAGTCTATGGCTACACCTTC.

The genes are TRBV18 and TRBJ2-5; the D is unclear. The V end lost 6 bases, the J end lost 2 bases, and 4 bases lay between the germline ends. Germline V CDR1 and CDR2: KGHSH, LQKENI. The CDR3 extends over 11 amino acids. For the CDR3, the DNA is TGTGCCAGCTCCTATCAAGAGACCCAGTACTTC. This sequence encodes CASSYQETQYF.

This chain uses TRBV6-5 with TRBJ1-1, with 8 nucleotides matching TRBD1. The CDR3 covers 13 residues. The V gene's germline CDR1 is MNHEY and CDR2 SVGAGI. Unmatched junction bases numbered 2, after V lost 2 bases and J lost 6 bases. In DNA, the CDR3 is TGTGCCAGCAGTTACGGGGGACAGGCTGAAGCTTTCTTT. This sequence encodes CASSYGGQAEAFF.

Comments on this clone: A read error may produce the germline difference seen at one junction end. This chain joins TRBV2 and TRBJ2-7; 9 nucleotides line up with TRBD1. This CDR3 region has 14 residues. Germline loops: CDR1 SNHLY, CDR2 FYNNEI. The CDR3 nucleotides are TGTGCCAGCAGAGAAGGGACAGGGATCCACGAGCAGTACTTC. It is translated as CASREGTGIHEQYF.

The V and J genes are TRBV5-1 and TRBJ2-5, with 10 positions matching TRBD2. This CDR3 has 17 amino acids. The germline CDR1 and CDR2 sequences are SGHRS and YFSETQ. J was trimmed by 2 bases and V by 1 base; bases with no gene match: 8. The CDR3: CASSLWGLAGVQETQYF. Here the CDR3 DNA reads TGCGCCAGCAGCTTGTGGGGCCTAGCGGGAGTTCAAGAGACCCAGTACTTC.

CDR3 nucleotide sequence: TGTGCCAGCAGTTTTACGAACACCGGGGAGCTGTTTTTT. This codes for CASSFTNTGELFF. The rearrangement links TRBV27 to TRBJ2-2, with D unresolved. Trimming cost V 3 bases and J 0 bases, with 2 bases left between them. CDR3 length: 13 amino acids. Germline V gene data show CDR1 as MNHEY and CDR2 as SMNVEV (reference sequence).

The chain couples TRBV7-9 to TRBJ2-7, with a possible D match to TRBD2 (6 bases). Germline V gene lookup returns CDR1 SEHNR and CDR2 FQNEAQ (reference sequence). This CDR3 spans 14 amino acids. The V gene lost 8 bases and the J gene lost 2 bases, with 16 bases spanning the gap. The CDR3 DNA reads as TGTGCCAGCGCGGGTTCGGGGGTTACCTACGAGCAGTACTTC. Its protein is CASAGSGVTYEQYF.

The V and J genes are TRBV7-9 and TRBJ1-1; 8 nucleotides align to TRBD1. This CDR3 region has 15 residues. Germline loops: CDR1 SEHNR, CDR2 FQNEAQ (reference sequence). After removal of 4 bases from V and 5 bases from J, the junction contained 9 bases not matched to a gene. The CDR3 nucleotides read TGTGCCAGCAGCTCCCAGGGGGCGCAAGGTACTGAAGCTTTCTTT. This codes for CASSSQGAQGTEAFF. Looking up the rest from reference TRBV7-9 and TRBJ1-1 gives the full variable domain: DTGVSQNPRHKITKRGQNVTFRCDPISEHNRLYWYRQTLGQGPEFLTYFQNEAQLEKSRLLSDRFSAERPKGSFSTLEIQRTEQGDSAMYLCASSSQGAQGTEAFFGQGTRLTVV.

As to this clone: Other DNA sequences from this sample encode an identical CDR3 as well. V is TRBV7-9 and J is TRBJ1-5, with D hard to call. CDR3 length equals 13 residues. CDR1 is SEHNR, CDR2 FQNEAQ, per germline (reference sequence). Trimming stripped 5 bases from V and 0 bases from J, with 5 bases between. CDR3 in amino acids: CASSPNSNQPQHF. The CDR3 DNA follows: TGTGCCAGCAGCCCAAATAGCAATCAGCCCCAGCATTTT.

CDR3 DNA: TGTGCCAGCTCAGCCGGGACTAGCGGAAACATTCAGTACTTC. It codes for CASSAGTSGNIQYF. The genes are TRBV18 and TRBJ2-4, with TRBD2 matching over 11 bases. The junction had 3 bases not matched to a gene; V was cut back by 5 bases and J by 6 bases. The CDR3 spans 14 residues. The germline gives CDR1 KGHSH, CDR2 LQKENI.

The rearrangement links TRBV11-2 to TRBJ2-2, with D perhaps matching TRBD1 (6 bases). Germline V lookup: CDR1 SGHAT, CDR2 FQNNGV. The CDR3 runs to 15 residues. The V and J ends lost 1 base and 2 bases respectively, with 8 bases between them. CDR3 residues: CASSLGTANTGELFF. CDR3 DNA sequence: TGTGCCAGCAGCTTAGGGACAGCAAACACCGGGGAGCTGTTTTTT.

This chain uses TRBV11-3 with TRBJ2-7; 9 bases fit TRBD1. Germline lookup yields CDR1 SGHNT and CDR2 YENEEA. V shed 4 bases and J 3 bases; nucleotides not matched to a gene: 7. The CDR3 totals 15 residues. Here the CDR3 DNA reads TGTGCCAGCAGCTCTCGGGACAGGGTCGTCTACGAGCAGTACTTC. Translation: CASSSRDRVVYEQYF.

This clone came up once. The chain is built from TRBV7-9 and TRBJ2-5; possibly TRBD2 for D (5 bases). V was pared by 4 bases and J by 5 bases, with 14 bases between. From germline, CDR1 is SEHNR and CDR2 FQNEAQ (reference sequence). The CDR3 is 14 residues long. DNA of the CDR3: TGTGCCAGCAGCTCCCCCCGGGGTTGGGAGACCCAGTACTTC. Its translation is CASSSPRGWETQYF.

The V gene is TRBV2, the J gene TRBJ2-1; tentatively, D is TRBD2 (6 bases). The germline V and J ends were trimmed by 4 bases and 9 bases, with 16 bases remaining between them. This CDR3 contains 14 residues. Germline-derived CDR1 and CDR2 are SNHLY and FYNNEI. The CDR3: CASSVRDSQSEQFF. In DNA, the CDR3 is TGTGCCAGCAGTGTCCGGGACTCCCAAAGTGAGCAGTTCTTC.

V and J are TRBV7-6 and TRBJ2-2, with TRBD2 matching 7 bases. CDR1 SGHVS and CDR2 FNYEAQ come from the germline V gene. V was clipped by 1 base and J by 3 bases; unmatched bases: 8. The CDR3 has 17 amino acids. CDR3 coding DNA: TGTGCCAGCAGCTTAGACGGCGGGAGCTTTTACACCGGGGAGCTGTTTTTT. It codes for CASSLDGGSFYTGELFF.

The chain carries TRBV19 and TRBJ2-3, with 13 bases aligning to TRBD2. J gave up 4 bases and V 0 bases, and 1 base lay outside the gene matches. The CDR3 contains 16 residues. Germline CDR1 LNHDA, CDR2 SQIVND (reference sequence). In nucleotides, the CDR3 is TGTGCCAGTAGTATAGATGGACTAGCGGGAGCAGATACGCAGTATTTT. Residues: CASSIDGLAGADTQYF.